This T cell receptor (beta chain) was found in a study of T-cell memory formation after mild COVID-19. Study-wide findings and caveats: Within pre-infection memory, some responding clones were found, suggesting cross-reactive memory joined.

This clonotype occurred a few times. Its antigen is unknown. TCRdb processed the 5' RACE reads anew with MiXCR; each CDR3 protein has one entry. The sample includes about 440,000 distinct CDR3 sequences, 20% of them seen just once. The germline V gene encodes CDR1 MNHEY and CDR2 SVGEGT. Trimming left V 4 bases short and J 4 bases short, with 8 bases between. The CDR3 covers 12 residues. The gene calls are TRBV6-2 or TRBV6-3 and TRBJ2-7; D gene uncertain. This sequence was found in an adult woman who had mild COVID-19 (a few samples of this study predate the infection). Cell type and time point are not known. Source material: PBMCs or a T cell subset sorted from them (not recorded which). CDR3 region: CASSFRLYEQYF. The CDR3, as DNA: TGTGCCAGCAGTTTCCGGTTATACGAGCAGTACTTC.